The subject of this entry is one TCR beta chain. What it recognizes is unknown. This entry belongs to a study of cytomegalovirus exposure and HLA in healthy donors. Whole-study results and caveats: Researchers reported in a later analysis that common viral pathogens appeared linked to several top clusters. Roughly even sequencing depth across donors was the assumption behind the presence/absence analyses.

A multiplex PCR was run with 60 Vbeta primers and 13 Jbeta primers. Profiled with immunoSEQ multiplex PCR; TCRdb holds only in-frame clones, not every one. Recorded for this sample: about 33,000 clones. CDR3 length: 18 residues. Sequences were obtained from PBMCs. V usage is TRBV21-1 and J usage is TRBJ1-2; no DNA check was done on the table's D call, TRBD1. TRBV21-1 is tagged as a pseudogene. The receptor was isolated from a man between 35 and 55 years old in good health and CMV-seronegative. CDR3 residues: CASSKEPPRGAHGCGYTF. In nucleotides, the CDR3 is TGTGCCAGCAGCAAAGAGCCGCCGCGTGGGGCCCATGGTTGCGGCTACACCTTC.